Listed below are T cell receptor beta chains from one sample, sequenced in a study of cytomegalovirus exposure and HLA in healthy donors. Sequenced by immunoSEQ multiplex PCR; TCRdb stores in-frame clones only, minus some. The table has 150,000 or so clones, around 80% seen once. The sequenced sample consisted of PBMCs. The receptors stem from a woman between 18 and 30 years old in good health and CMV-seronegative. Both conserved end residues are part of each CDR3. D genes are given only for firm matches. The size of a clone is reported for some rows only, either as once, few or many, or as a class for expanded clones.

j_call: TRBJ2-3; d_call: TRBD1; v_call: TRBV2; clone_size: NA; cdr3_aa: CASSGTGADTQYF
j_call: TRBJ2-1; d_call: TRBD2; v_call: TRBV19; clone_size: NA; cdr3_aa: CASSPSGTSGSDEQFF
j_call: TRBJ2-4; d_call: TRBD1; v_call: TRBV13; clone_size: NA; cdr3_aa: CASSLWDSNIQYF
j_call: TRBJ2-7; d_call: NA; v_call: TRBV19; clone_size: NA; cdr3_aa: CASSDLQGGQQYF
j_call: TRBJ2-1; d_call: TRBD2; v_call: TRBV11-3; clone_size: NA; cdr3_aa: CASSSSSGSYNEQFF
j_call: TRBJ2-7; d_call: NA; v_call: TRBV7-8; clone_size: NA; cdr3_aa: CASSSRVSLSYEQYF
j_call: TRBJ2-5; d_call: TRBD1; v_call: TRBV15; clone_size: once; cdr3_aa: CATSSRRDRAQETQYF
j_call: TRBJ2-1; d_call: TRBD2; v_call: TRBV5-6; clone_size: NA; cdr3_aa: CASSLLAVYNEQFF
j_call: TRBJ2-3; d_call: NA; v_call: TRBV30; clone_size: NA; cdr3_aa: CAWSPRSSSDTQYF
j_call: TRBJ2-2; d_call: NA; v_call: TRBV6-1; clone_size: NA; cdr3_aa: CASSETGVSGELFF
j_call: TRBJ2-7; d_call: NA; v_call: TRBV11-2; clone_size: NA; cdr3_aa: CASSLPRTYEQYF
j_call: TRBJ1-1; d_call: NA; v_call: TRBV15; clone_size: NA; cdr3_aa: CATSRDHNSPNTEAFF
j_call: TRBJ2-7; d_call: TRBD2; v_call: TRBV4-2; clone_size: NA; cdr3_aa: CASSRGLDSYEQYF
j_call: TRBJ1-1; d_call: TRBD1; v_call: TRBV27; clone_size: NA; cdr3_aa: CASRAGGMNTEAFF
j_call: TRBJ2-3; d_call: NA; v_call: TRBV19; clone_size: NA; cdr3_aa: CASREGTDTQYF
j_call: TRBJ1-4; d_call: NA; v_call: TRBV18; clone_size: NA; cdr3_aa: CASSPGHYEKLFF
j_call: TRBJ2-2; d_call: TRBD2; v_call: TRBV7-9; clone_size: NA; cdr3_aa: CASSPGTSENTGELFF
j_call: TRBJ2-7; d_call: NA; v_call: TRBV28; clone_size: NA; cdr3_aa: CASRNRVDYEQYF
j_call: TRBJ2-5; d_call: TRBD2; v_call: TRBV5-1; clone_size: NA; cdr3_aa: CASSIGTSGSGETQYF
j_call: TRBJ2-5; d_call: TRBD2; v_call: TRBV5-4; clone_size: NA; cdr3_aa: CASRDGLAGGRRETQYF
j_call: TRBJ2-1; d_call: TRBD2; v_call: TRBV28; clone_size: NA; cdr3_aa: CASSYQREENNEQFF
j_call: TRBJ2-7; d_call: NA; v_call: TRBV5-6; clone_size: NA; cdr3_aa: CASSSDSLPAHEQYF
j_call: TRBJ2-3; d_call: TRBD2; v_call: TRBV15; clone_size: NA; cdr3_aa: CATSRDRGSGSDTQYF
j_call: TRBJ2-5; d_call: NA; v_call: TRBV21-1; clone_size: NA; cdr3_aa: CASSYPVWTSGTQETQYF
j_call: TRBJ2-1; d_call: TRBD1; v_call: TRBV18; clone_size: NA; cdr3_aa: CASSAPRQGINEQFF
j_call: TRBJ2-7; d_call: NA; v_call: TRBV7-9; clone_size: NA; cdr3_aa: CSSSETGLGQYF
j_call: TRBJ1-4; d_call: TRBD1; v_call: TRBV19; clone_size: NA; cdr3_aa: CASSIGARDRLNEKLFF
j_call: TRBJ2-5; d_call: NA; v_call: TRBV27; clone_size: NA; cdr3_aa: CASSSKGGDGRWSGQETQYF
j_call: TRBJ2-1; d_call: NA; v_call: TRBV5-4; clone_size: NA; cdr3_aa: CASSSSGWSGRTNEQFF
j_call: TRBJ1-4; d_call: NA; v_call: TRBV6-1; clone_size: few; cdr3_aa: CATRGFDEKLFF
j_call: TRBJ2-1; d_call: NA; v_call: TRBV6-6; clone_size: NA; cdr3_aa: CASSYGANSYNEQFF
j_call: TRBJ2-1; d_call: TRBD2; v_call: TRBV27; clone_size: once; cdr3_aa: CASSFIRLAGGFNEQFF
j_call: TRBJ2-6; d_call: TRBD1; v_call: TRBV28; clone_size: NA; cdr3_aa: CASSSTGAGANVLTF
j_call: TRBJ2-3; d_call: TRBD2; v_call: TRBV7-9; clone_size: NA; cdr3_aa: CASSSLPHRLARDTQYF
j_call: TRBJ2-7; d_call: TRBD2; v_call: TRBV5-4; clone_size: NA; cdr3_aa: CASSLESRENEQYF
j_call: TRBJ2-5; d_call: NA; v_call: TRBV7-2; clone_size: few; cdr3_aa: CASSPRVRETQYF
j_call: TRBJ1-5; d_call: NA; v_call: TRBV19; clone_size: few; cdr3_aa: CASSPLGGGYNQPQHF
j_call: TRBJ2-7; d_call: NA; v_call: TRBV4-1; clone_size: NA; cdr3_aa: CASSHGTSKAYEQYF
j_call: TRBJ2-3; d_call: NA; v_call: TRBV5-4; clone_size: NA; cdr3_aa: CASSLEGGGDTQYF
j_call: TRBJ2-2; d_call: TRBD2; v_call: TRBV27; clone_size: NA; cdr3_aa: CASSPGLAGTGELFF
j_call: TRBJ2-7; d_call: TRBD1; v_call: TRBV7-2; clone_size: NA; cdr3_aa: CASSLGTGRGEQYF
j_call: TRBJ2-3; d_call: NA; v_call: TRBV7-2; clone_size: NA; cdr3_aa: CASSLSFGGADTQYF